This TCR beta chain derives from a study of long-term antiretroviral therapy in people with HIV. Study-wide findings and caveats: The study found narrower CDR3 length ranges in HIV repertoires than in controls.

Runs used v3.0 of the immunoSEQ assay and were done at survey level. Sequencing was intended to reach about 35,000-50,000 T-cell genomes per sample. Produced via immunoSEQ multiplex PCR; TCRdb's table is partial and in-frame only. The data show fewer than 40,000 clones, with approximately 95% seen just once and about 4% held by the top ten. This CDR3 contains 16 residues. CDR1 and CDR2 from the germline V gene are SGHTA and FQGNSA. The junction had 6 bases not matched to a gene; V was cut back by 1 base and J by 4 bases. At least one PBMC sample before ART and at least two after were required. This clone appeared once. Its specificity is not known.

The sequenced sample was unsorted PBMCs, obtained around 5.3 years after starting antiretroviral therapy. This clonotype was sampled from a woman aged 45-59 years with HIV. The chain combines TRBV7-2 with TRBJ2-5, with 10 positions matching TRBD2. The CDR3 DNA is TGTGCCAGCAGCTTAGAATTGGGACTAGCGACAGAGACCCAGTACTTC. Its translation: CASSLELGLATETQYF.